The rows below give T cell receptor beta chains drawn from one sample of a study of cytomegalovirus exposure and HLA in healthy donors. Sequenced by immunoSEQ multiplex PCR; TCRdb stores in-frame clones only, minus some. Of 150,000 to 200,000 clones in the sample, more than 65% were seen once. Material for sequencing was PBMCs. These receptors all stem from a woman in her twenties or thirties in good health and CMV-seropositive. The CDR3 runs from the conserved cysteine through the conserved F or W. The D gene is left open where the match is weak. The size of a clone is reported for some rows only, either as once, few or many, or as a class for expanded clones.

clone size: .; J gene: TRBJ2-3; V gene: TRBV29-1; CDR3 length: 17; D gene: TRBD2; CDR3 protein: CSAQGGAGREVTDTQYF; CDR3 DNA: TGCAGCGCCCAAGGAGGGGCAGGGCGGGAGGTCACAGATACGCAGTATTTT
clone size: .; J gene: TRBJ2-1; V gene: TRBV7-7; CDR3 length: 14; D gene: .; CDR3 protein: CASSRSQGMGEQFF; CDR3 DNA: TGTGCCAGCAGCCGTAGTCAGGGGATGGGGGAGCAGTTCTTC
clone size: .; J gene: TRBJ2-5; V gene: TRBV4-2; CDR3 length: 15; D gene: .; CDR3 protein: CASSQELGGAKTQYF; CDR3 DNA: TGTGCCAGCAGCCAAGAGCTTGGGGGCGCGAAGACCCAGTACTTC
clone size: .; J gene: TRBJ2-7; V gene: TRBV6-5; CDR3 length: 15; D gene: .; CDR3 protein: CASSRRPTAPYEQYF; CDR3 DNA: TGTGCCAGCAGTCGACGACCGACAGCGCCGTACGAGCAGTACTTC
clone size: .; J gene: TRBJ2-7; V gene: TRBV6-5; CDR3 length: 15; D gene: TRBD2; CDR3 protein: CASSYSASGTYEQYF; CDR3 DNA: TGTGCCAGCAGTTACTCGGCTAGCGGGACCTACGAGCAGTACTTC
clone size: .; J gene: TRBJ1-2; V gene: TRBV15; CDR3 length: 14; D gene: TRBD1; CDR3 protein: CATSRGQGPYGYTF; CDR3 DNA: TGTGCCACCAGCAGAGGACAGGGGCCATATGGCTACACCTTC
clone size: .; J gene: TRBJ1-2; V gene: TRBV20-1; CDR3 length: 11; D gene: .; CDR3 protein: CSEGEGGGYTF; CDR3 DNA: TGCAGTGAGGGGGAGGGGGGGGGCTACACCTTC
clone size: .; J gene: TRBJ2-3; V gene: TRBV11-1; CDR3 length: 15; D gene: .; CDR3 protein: CASSLGTRDADTQYF; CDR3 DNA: TGTGCCAGCAGCTTAGGGACACGAGACGCAGATACGCAGTATTTT
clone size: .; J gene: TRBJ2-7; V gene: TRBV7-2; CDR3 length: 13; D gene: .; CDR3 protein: CASSLRQGGEQYF; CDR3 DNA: TGTGCCAGCAGCTTGCGGCAGGGTGGCGAGCAGTACTTC
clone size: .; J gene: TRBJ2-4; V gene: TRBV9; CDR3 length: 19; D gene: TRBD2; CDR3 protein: CASSPGTSGGASKRNIQYF; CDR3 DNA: TGTGCCAGCAGCCCCGGGACTAGCGGGGGGGCCTCTAAACGAAACATTCAGTACTTC
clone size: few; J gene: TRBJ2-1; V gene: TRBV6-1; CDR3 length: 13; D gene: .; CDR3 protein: CASHQAETGGQFF; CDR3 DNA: TGTGCCAGCCACCAGGCCGAAACCGGTGGGCAGTTCTTC
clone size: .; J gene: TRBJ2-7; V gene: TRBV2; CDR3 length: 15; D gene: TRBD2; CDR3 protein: CASRTSGVYSYEQYF; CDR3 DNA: TGTGCCAGCAGGACTAGCGGGGTCTACTCCTACGAGCAGTACTTC
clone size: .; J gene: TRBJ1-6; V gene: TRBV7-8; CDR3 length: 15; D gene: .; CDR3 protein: CASSLGGGANSPLHF; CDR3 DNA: TGTGCCAGCAGCTTAGGAGGGGGAGCTAATTCACCCCTCCACTTT
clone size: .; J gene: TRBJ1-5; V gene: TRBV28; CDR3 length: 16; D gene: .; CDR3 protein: CASSFPGVARNQPQHF; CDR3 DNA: TGTGCCAGCAGTTTCCCCGGGGTTGCGAGGAATCAGCCCCAGCATTTT
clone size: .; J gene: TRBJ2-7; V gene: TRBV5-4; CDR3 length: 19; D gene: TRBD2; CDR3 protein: CASSFPQALAGGDSYEQYF; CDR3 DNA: TGTGCCAGCAGCTTCCCCCAAGCACTAGCGGGGGGCGACTCCTACGAGCAGTACTTC
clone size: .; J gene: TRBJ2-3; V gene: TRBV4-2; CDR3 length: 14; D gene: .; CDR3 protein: CASSQGREADTQYF; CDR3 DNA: TGTGCCAGCAGCCAAGGCAGGGAGGCAGATACGCAGTATTTT
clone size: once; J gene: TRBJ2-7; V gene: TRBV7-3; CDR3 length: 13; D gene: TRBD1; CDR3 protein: CASSMGQGYEQYF; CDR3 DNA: TGTGCCAGCAGCATGGGACAGGGCTACGAGCAGTACTTC
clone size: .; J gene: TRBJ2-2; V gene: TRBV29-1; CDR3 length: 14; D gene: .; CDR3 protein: CSVGDTGNTGELFF; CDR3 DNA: TGCAGCGTTGGGGACACCGGCAACACCGGGGAGCTGTTTTTT
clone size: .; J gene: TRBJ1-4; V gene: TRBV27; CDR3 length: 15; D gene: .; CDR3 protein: CASSSRGLINEKLFF; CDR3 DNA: TGTGCCAGCAGTTCAAGGGGGTTGATTAATGAAAAACTGTTTTTT
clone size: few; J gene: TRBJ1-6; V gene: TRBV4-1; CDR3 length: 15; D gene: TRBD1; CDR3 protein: CASSQGRGQNSPLHF; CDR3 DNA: TGCGCCAGCAGCCAAGGCAGGGGGCAAAATTCACCCCTCCACTTT
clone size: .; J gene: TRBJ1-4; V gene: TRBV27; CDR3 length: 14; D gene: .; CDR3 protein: CASSFRRANEKLFF; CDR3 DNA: TGTGCCAGCAGTTTCCGCCGAGCTAATGAAAAACTGTTTTTT
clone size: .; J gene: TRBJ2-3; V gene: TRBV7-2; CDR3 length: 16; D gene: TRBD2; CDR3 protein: CASSPKLAGETDTQYF; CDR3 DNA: TGTGCCAGCAGCCCAAAACTAGCGGGGGAAACAGATACGCAGTATTTT
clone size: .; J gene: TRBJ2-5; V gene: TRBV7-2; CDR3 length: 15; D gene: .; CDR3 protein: CASSSGSQGPPAQYF; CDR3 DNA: TGTGCCAGCAGCTCCGGCTCGCAGGGGCCCCCGGCCCAGTACTTC
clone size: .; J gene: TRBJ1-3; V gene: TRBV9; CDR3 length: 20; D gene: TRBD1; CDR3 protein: CASSETTGTGEKSSGNTIYF; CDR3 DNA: TGTGCCAGCAGCGAGACAACCGGGACAGGGGAGAAGAGCTCTGGAAACACCATATATTTT
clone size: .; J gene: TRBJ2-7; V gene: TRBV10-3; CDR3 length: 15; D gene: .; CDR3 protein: CAISGRGSLTYEQYF; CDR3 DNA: TGTGCCATCAGTGGCAGGGGCTCCCTAACCTACGAGCAGTACTTC
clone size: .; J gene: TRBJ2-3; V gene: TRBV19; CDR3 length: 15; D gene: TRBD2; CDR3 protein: CASSIGSGGADTQYF; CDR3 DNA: TGTGCCAGTAGTATAGGCAGCGGGGGGGCCGATACGCAGTATTTT
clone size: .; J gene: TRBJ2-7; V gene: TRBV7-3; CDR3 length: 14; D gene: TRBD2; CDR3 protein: CASSSSGGLYEQYF; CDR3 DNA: TGTGCCAGCAGCTCCTCGGGAGGACTTTACGAGCAGTACTTC
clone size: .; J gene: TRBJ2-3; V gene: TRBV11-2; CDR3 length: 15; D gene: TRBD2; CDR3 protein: CASSTKPGGTDTQYF; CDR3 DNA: TGTGCCAGCAGTACTAAGCCGGGGGGGACAGATACGCAGTATTTT
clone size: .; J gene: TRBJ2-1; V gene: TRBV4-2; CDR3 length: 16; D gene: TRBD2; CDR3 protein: CASSQEGSGGAEEQFF; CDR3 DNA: TGTGCCAGCAGCCAAGAGGGTAGCGGGGGGGCGGAGGAGCAGTTCTTC
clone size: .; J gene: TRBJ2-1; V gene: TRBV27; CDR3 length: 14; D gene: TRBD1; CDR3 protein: CASSLLTGGTEQFF; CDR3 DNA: TGTGCCAGCAGTTTATTGACAGGGGGCACTGAGCAGTTCTTC
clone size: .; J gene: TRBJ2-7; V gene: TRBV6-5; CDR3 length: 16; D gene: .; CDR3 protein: CASSSRTEGFSYEQYF; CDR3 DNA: TGTGCCAGCAGTTCCCGGACGGAGGGCTTTTCCTACGAGCAGTACTTC
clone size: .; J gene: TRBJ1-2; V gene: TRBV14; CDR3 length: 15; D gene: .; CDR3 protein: CASSRGPGGYYGYTF; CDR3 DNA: TGTGCCAGCAGCCGGGGACCCGGGGGTTATTATGGCTACACCTTC
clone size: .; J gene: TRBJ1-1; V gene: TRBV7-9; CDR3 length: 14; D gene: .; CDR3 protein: CASSLGAGGGEAFF; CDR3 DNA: TGTGCCAGCAGCTTGGGAGCCGGTGGAGGTGAAGCTTTCTTT
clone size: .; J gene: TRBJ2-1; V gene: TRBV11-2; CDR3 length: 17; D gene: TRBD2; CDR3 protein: CASIKLRSGGARNEQFF; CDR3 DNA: TGTGCCAGCATCAAACTAAGGAGCGGGGGGGCCCGGAATGAGCAGTTCTTC
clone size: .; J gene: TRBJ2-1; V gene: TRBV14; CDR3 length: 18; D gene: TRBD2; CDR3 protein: CASSQIAGGNTYYNEQFF; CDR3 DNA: TGTGCCAGCAGCCAGATAGCGGGGGGGAATACCTACTACAATGAGCAGTTCTTC
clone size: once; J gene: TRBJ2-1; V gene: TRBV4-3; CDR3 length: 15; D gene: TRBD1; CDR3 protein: CASSLGTEKGNEQFF; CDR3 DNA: TGCGCCAGCAGCCTGGGGACAGAGAAGGGCAATGAGCAGTTCTTC
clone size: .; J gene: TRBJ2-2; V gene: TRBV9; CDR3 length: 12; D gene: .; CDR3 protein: CASSLPPGELFF; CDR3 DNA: TGTGCCAGCAGCCTCCCCCCCGGGGAGCTGTTTTTT
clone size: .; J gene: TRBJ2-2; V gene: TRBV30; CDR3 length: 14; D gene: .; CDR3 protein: CAWSLHSGTGELFF; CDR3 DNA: TGTGCCTGGAGTCTCCACAGTGGCACCGGGGAGCTGTTTTTT
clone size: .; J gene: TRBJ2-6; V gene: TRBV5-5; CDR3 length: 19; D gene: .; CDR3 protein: CASSSRGGAGLSGANVLTF; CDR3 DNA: TGTGCCAGCAGCTCCCGAGGCGGGGCGGGCCTCTCTGGGGCCAACGTCCTGACTTTC
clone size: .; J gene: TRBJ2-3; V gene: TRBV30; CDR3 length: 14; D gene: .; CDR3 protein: CAWSLREPVDTQYF; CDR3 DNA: TGTGCCTGGAGTCTCCGGGAGCCCGTGGATACGCAGTATTTT
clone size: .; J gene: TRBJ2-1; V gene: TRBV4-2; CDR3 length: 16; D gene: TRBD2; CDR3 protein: CASSYPSGGAGNEQFF; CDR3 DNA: TGTGCCAGCAGCTACCCTAGCGGGGGGGCAGGAAATGAGCAGTTCTTC
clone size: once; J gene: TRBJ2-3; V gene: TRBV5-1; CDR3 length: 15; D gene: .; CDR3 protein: CASSLAIQEPDTQYF; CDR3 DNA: TGCGCCAGCAGCTTGGCTATCCAGGAACCAGATACGCAGTATTTT
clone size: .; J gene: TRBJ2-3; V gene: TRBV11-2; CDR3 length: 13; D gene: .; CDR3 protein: CASSSQLEDTQYF; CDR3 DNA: TGTGCCAGCAGCTCCCAACTAGAAGATACGCAGTATTTT
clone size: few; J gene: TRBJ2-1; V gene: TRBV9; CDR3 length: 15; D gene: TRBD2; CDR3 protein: CASSRGRGPYNEQFF; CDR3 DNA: TGTGCCAGCAGTCGGGGGAGGGGCCCTTACAATGAGCAGTTCTTC
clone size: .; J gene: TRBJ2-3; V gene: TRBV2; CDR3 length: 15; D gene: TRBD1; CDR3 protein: CASSEVGQGTDTQYF; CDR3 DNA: TGTGCCAGCAGTGAAGTGGGACAGGGAACAGATACGCAGTATTTT
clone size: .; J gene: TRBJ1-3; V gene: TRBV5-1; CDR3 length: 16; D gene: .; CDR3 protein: CASSLGVGAVGNTIYF; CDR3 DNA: TGCGCCAGCAGCTTGGGAGTAGGGGCCGTGGGAAACACCATATATTTT
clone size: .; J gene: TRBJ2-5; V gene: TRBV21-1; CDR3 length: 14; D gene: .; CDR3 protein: CASSVRQAPETQYF; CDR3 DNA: TGTGCCAGCAGCGTGCGACAGGCGCCGGAGACCCAGTACTTC
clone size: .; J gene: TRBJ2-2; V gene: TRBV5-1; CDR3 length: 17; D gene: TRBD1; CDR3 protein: CASSLAPKQGAGGELFF; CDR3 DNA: TGCGCCAGCAGCTTGGCCCCCAAACAGGGGGCGGGCGGGGAGCTGTTTTTT
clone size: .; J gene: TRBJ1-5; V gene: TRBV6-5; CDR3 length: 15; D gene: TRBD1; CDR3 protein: CASSPDRGAGQPQHF; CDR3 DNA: TGTGCCAGCAGTCCCGACAGGGGGGCGGGTCAGCCCCAGCATTTT
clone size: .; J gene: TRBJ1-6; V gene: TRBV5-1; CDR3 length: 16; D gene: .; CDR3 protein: CASSLTASSYNSPLHF; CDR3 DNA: TGCGCCAGCAGCTTGACAGCAAGCTCCTATAATTCACCCCTCCACTTT
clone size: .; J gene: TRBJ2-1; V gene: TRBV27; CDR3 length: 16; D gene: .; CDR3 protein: CASSFVAGPPYNEQFF; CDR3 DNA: TGTGCCAGCAGTTTCGTGGCAGGGCCCCCCTACAATGAGCAGTTCTTC
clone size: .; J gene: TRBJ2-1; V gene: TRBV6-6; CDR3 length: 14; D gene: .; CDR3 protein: CACTDSSSYNEQFF; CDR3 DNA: TGTGCCTGCACCGACTCGAGCTCCTACAATGAGCAGTTCTTC
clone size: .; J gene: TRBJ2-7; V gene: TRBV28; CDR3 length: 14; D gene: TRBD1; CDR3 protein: CASSLSGTGLEQYF; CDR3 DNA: TGTGCCAGCAGTTTATCCGGGACAGGGCTCGAGCAGTACTTC
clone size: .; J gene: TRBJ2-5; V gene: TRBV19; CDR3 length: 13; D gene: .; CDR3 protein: CASSVSGQETQYF; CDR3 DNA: TGTGCCAGTAGTGTCTCGGGACAAGAGACCCAGTACTTC
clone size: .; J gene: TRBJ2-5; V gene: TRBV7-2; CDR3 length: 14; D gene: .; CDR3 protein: CASRLSPGVETQYF; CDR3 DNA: TGTGCCAGCAGACTATCCCCAGGGGTAGAGACCCAGTACTTC
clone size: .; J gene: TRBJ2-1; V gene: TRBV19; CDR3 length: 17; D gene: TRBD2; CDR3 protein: CASSIDQGGAPYNEQFF; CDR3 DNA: TGTGCCAGTAGTATAGATCAGGGAGGGGCCCCCTACAATGAGCAGTTCTTC
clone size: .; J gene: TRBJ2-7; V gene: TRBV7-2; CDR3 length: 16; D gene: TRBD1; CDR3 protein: CASSPLTSTGAYEQYF; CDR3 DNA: TGTGCCAGCAGCCCCCTTACATCGACAGGGGCCTACGAGCAGTACTTC
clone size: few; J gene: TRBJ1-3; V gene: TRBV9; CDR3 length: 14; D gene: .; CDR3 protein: CASSVDSSGNTIYF; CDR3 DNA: TGTGCCAGCAGCGTGGACAGCTCTGGAAACACCATATATTTT
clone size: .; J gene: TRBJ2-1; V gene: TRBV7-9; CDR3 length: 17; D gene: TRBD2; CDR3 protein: CASSAPTSGDRWDEQFF; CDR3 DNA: TGTGCCAGCAGCGCCCCGACTAGCGGGGACCGTTGGGATGAGCAGTTCTTC